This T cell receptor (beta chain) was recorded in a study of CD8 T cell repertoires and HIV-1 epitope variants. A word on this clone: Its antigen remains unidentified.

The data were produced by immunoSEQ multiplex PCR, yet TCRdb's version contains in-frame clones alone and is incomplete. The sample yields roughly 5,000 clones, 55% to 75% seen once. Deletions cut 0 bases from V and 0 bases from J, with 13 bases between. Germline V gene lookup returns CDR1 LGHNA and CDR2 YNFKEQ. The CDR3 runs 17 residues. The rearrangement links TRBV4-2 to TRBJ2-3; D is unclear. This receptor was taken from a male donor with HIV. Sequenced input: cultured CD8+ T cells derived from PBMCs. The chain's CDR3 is CASSQETTEYSTDTQYF. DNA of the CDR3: TGTGCCAGCAGCCAAGAAACTACGGAATATAGCACAGATACGCAGTATTTT.